One sample yielded the 26 T cell receptor beta chains listed below, sequenced in a study of type 1 regulatory T cells. TCRdb itself ran the reads through MiXCR, one entry per CDR3 protein. The sample lists just under 65,000 distinct CDR3 sequences, 49% seen once, with more than 2% in the top ten. These receptors have no identified antigens. Sequencing was performed on cultured non-Tr1 T cells, either the whole culture or a sorted T cell fraction (not recorded which). All receptors come from a human donor in good health.

V gene TRBV5-4 combines with J gene TRBJ1-2; possible D gene TRBD1, 5 bases. V lost 0 bases and J lost 9, with 15 bases in between. The CDR3 totals 14 residues. The germline V gene encodes CDR1 SGHNT and CDR2 YYREEE (reference sequence). CDR3 in amino acids: CASSLAGGPGRYTF. CDR3 nucleotide sequence: TGTGCCAGCAGCTTGGCCGGGGGTCCGGGGCGCTACACCTTC.

The chain carries TRBV20-1 and TRBJ2-5; D is possibly TRBD1 (6 bases). Germline CDR1 and CDR2: DFQATT and SNEGSKA (reference sequence). The CDR3 has 14 residues. V lost 3 bases to trimming and J lost 5 bases, with 16 bases between them. DNA of the CDR3: TGCAGTGCTAGGGACGGGACACCGCGGGAGACCCAGTACTTC. Amino acids: CSARDGTPRETQYF.

The chain has TRBV3-1 and TRBJ1-2; no definite D call. Trimming removed 0 bases at V and 3 bases at J, with 8 bases between. The CDR3 length is 14 residues. The germline V gene encodes CDR1 LGHDT and CDR2 YNNKEL (reference sequence). The CDR3 loop reads CASSQDTRDYGYTF. The DNA for the CDR3 is TGTGCCAGCAGCCAAGACACACGAGACTATGGCTACACCTTC.

V usage is TRBV5-6 and J usage is TRBJ2-2; D possibly corresponds to TRBD2 (6 bases). Deletions cut 0 bases from V and 0 bases from J, with 12 bases between. The CDR3 has 17 residues. CDR1 and CDR2 (germline): SGHDT, YYEEEE. The CDR3 loop reads CASSLAGGRPNTGELFF. The CDR3 bases are TGTGCCAGCAGCTTGGCCGGGGGTAGGCCGAACACCGGGGAGCTGTTTTTT.

The J gene is TRBJ2-3, the V gene TRBV28, with D unclear. V was cut by 2 bases and J by 1 base, with 7 bases left in between. Germline V CDR1 and CDR2: MDHEN, SYDVKM. The CDR3 extends over 14 amino acids. The CDR3 region has the DNA TGTGCCAGCAGTTTAACGTTGGGCACAGATACGCAGTATTTT. This sequence encodes CASSLTLGTDTQYF. Drawing the rest from reference TRBV28 and TRBJ2-3, the complete variable domain is DVKVTQSSRYLVKRTGEKVFLECVQDMDHENMFWYRQDPGLGLRLIYFSYDVKMKEKGDIPEGYSVSREKKERFSLILESASTNQTSMYLCASSLTLGTDTQYFGPGTRLTVL.

There are a few counts of this clonotype. The rearrangement links TRBV29-1 to TRBJ1-1; the D gene is possibly TRBD1 (5 bases). The CDR3 is 15 residues long. Germline V gene lookup returns CDR1 SQVTM and CDR2 ANQGSEA. The V gene lost 5 bases and the J gene lost 1 base, with 17 bases spanning the gap. The CDR3 coding sequence is TGCAGCGTTATAGTCGGGGCTCGGAAGAACACTGAAGCTTTCTTT. Protein: CSVIVGARKNTEAFF.

The chain combines TRBV7-2 with TRBJ2-5; D is possibly TRBD2 (7 bases). The germline V gene has CDR1 SGHTA and CDR2 FQGNSA. This CDR3 has 13 amino acids. Trimming removed 6 bases from V and 7 bases from J, with 15 bases in between. CDR3 amino acids: CASRDQGGGTQYF. The CDR3 bases are TGTGCCAGCAGAGATCAAGGGGGGGGGACCCAGTACTTC.

This clonotype was picked up a small number of times. The chain is built from TRBV7-2 and TRBJ2-7; TRBD2 is a possible D gene (6 bases). The CDR3 loop spans 13 amino acids. The germline V gene encodes CDR1 SGHTA and CDR2 FQGNSA. Trimming removed 3 bases from V and 13 bases from J, with 19 bases in between. The DNA of the CDR3 is TGTGCCAGCAGCTTCGGGTCTCAGCGGAGGGGATACTTC. Translation gives CASSFGSQRRGYF. Full variable domain (remainder filled in from reference TRBV7-2 and TRBJ2-7): GAGVSQSPSNKVTEKGKDVELRCDPISGHTALYWYRQSLGQGLEFLIYFQGNSAPDKSGLPSDRFSAERTGGSVSTLTIQRTQQEDSAVYLCASSFGSQRRGYFGPGTRLTVT.

The CDR3 spells CSVEEDRGFEQYF. DNA of the CDR3: TGCAGCGTTGAAGAAGACAGGGGGTTCGAGCAGTACTTC. This chain uses TRBV29-1 with TRBJ2-7; TRBD1 aligns across 9 bases. The CDR3 covers 13 residues. The V gene end was trimmed by 0 bases and the J gene end by 6 bases; junction bases not matched to a gene: 3. Germline values: CDR1 SQVTM, CDR2 ANQGSEA.

This chain joins TRBV7-9 and TRBJ1-2, with 7 nucleotides matching TRBD1. The V gene end was trimmed by 2 bases and the J gene end by 0 bases; junction bases not matched to a gene: 6. Looked up from germline, CDR1 is SEHNR and CDR2 is FQNEAQ (reference sequence). The CDR3 length is 16 residues. The CDR3: CASSLRQGLANYGYTF. As DNA, the CDR3 is TGTGCCAGCAGCTTACGACAGGGCCTAGCTAACTATGGCTACACCTTC.

The V and J genes are TRBV11-3 and TRBJ2-1; D unresolved. V lost 0 bases and J lost 10, with 10 bases in between. CDR3 size: 13 residues. Germline CDR1 reads SGHNT; CDR2 reads YENEEA. Written as DNA, the CDR3 is TGTGCCAGCAGCTTAGATATGAAGGCGGAGCAGTTCTTC. Amino acid sequence: CASSLDMKAEQFF. The full variable domain, completed using reference TRBV11-3 and TRBJ2-1, is EAGVVQSPRYKIIEKKQPVAFWCNPISGHNTLYWYLQNLGQGPELLIRYENEEAVDDSQLPKDRFSAERLKGVDSTLKIQPAELGDSAVYLCASSLDMKAEQFFGPGTRLTVL.

The genes are TRBV28 and TRBJ1-1, with 8 nucleotides matching TRBD1. Looked up from germline, CDR1 is MDHEN and CDR2 is SYDVKM. This CDR3 is built from 14 residues. After removal of 6 bases from V and 1 base from J, the junction contained 4 bases not matched to a gene. The CDR3 spells CASRDRGGNTEAFF. CDR3 nucleotides: TGTGCCAGCAGAGACAGGGGAGGGAACACTGAAGCTTTCTTT.

The rearrangement joins TRBV30 to TRBJ1-6, with unresolved D. The CDR3 spans 13 residues. Trimming took off 3 bases at V and 4 bases at J, with 7 bases between the two ends. The germline gives CDR1 GTSNPN, CDR2 SVGIG (reference sequence). This CDR3 reads CAWSPDYNSPLHF. DNA for the CDR3: TGTGCCTGGAGCCCAGATTATAATTCACCCCTCCACTTT.

V gene TRBV4-1 combines with J gene TRBJ1-3; D unresolved. V was cut by 4 bases and J by 2 bases, with 18 bases left in between. This CDR3 spans 17 amino acids. Germline CDR1 reads MGHRA; CDR2 reads YSYEKL. The CDR3 nucleotides are TGCGCCAGCAGCCCTGTTTTAAAGCGCCGGACTGGAAACACCATATATTTT. Translated, it gives CASSPVLKRRTGNTIYF.

The gene calls are TRBV6-2 or TRBV6-3 and TRBJ1-1; the D gene is possibly TRBD1 (5 bases). The V end was cut by 6 bases, the J end by 5 bases, with 16 bases between. The germline gives CDR1 MNHEY, CDR2 SVGEGT. CDR3 length: 14 residues. The DNA for the CDR3 is TGTGCCAGCAGCTTAAGGTTGGGGCGGACTGAAGCTTTCTTT. It translates to CASSLRLGRTEAFF.

In DNA form, the CDR3 reads TGTGCCATCAGTGAGTCCGGACAGGGGAGCCCCTACGAGCAGTACTTC. Amino acid sequence: CAISESGQGSPYEQYF. The chain employs TRBV10-3 and TRBJ2-7, with 9 bases matching TRBD1. V dropped 0 bases and J dropped 2; count of bases not matched to a gene: 5. This CDR3 has 16 amino acids. Germline V gives CDR1 ENHRY, CDR2 SYGVKD.

The V and J genes are TRBV7-2 and TRBJ1-2; no reliable D call. Germline V gene sequence: CDR1 SGHTA, CDR2 FQGNSA. The V end was cut by 2 bases, the J end by 3 bases, with 7 bases between. CDR3 size: 13 residues. The CDR3 sequence: CASSLLQYYGYTF. The CDR3 DNA reads TGTGCCAGCAGCTTACTACAATACTATGGCTACACCTTC.

This sequence joins TRBV25-1 and TRBJ2-5; 7 bases are shared with TRBD2. This CDR3 is 15 amino acids long. V was clipped by 3 bases and J by 2 bases; unmatched bases: 6. CDR1 is MGHDK, CDR2 SYGVNS, per germline. The CDR3 sequence: CASSEGGLQQETQYF. CDR3 DNA sequence: TGTGCCAGCAGTGAGGGGGGACTACAACAAGAGACCCAGTACTTC.

This clonotype was detected ten times or more. The V call is TRBV4-1, the J call TRBJ1-4; 10 bases are shared with TRBD1. J gave up 2 bases and V 4 bases, and 4 bases lay outside the gene matches. The CDR3 runs to 16 residues. Looked up from germline, CDR1 is MGHRA and CDR2 is YSYEKL. CDR3 bases: TGCGCCAGCAGCCTCGGGACAGGGGTTACTAATGAAAAACTGTTTTTT. Residues: CASSLGTGVTNEKLFF.

J is TRBJ1-4 and V is TRBV25-1; D perhaps matches TRBD1 (5 bases). CDR3 length: 13 residues. Germline V gene lookup returns CDR1 MGHDK and CDR2 SYGVNS. Deletions cut 0 bases from V and 8 bases from J, with 7 bases between. CDR3 coding DNA: TGTGCCAGCAGTGAATATTGGGGGGAAAAACTGTTTTTT. It translates to CASSEYWGEKLFF.

This chain uses TRBV18 with TRBJ2-7; TRBD1 matches 9 bases. The V segment lost 3 bases and the J segment 5 bases; nucleotides outside the gene matches: 2. Germline-derived CDR1 and CDR2 are KGHSH and LQKENI. CDR3 length: 13 amino acids. CDR3 loop: CASSPGQGHEQYF. The CDR3 DNA follows: TGTGCCAGCTCACCGGGACAGGGCCACGAGCAGTACTTC.

The chain has TRBV12-3 or TRBV12-4 and TRBJ1-5; TRBD1 agrees at 7 bases. The CDR3 totals 16 residues. With V trimmed by 8 bases and J by 2 bases, 12 bases remained unmatched. The CDR3, as DNA: TGTGCCAGCTCCTCATTCCGACAGGGAGGCAATCAGCCCCAGCATTTT. It codes for CASSSFRQGGNQPQHF.

The CDR3 DNA reads TGTGCCAGCAGTTTTAATAGGGTGGGCCAGCCCCAGCATTTT. Its translation is CASSFNRVGQPQHF. The chain uses TRBV28 and TRBJ1-5; D remains ambiguous. Germline loops: CDR1 MDHEN, CDR2 SYDVKM. V shed 3 bases and J shed 7 bases, with 13 bases lying between them. The CDR3 consists of 14 residues.

In DNA, the CDR3 is TGTGCCAGCAGCTTAGTTCAGGGGGGCGCGGTCATTCAGTACTTC. Protein product: CASSLVQGGAVIQYF. This chain connects TRBV7-9 to TRBJ2-4; a weak D match, TRBD1 (7 bases). CDR1 and CDR2 from the germline V gene are SEHNR and FQNEAQ (reference sequence). With 1 base removed from V and 9 bases from J, the gap between germline ends came to 16 bases. The CDR3 contains 15 residues. The complete variable domain, with remaining parts taken from reference TRBV7-9 and TRBJ2-4, reads DTGVSQNPRHKITKRGQNVTFRCDPISEHNRLYWYRQTLGQGPEFLTYFQNEAQLEKSRLLSDRFSAERPKGSFSTLEIQRTEQGDSAMYLCASSLVQGGAVIQYFGAGTRLSVL.

The chain has TRBV6-6 and TRBJ2-3; unclear D gene. CDR3 length equals 12 residues. The V end was cut by 3 bases, the J end by 6 bases, with 7 bases between. The germline gives CDR1 MNHNY, CDR2 SVGAGI (reference sequence). The CDR3: CASSYVGDTQYF. CDR3 nucleotides: TGTGCCAGCAGTTATGTCGGGGATACGCAGTATTTT.

J is TRBJ2-3 and V is TRBV5-1; 8 bases match TRBD2. Trimming at V came to 1 base and at J to 2 bases, leaving 6 bases not matched to a gene. The V gene's germline CDR1 is SGHRS and CDR2 YFSETQ. CDR3 length: 16 amino acids. CDR3 protein: CASSLSSGGSTDTQYF. The CDR3, as DNA: TGCGCCAGCAGCTTGTCAAGCGGGGGCTCCACAGATACGCAGTATTTT.